Sequencing of this TCR beta chain was carried out in a study of cytomegalovirus exposure and HLA in healthy donors. Study-level points and caveats: Excluded were some V segments that proved indistinguishable, including TRBV6-2 and TRBV6-3. The study labeled fewer than 200 TCR beta chains cytomegalovirus-associated. TCR beta V- and J-gene trimming was later associated with a missense DCLRE1C variant.

Germline V lookup: CDR1 MGHRA, CDR2 YSYEKL. The CDR3 is 14 amino acids. It was with 60 Vbeta and 13 Jbeta primers that the PCR ran. Produced via immunoSEQ multiplex PCR; TCRdb's table is partial and in-frame only. The sample yields about 160,000 clones, 78% seen once. As regards this clone: Its antigen is not identified.

The chain has TRBV4-1 and TRBJ2-5; D is unclear. The end of the DNA fits TRBJ2-7 better, so the J call may be wrong. The source of this sequence is a woman aged 40 to 49 in good health and CMV-seropositive. The sequenced sample was PBMCs. In DNA, the CDR3 is TGCGCCAGCAGCCCCATAGTTTCGAGCTACGAGCAGTACTTC. It encodes CASSPIVSSYEQYF.